The table lists the clone carrying this T cell receptor (beta chain) with many counts. Antigen specificity is unknown. The data stem from a study of T-cell reconstitution after alpha-beta-depleted transplantation in children. Regarding the study as a whole: As was reported, about two months after transplant, alpha-beta T cells came from several hundred expanded graft clones. TCRbeta diversity was high at day 60 in some patients (a result of surviving recipient T cells and thymic progenitors). T-cell numbers and diversity one year post-transplant derived largely from freshly generated T cells.

Library preparation (for TCRbeta) was performed with unique molecular identifiers. TCRdb re-analysed the PCR reads in MiXCR, keeping a single row per CDR3 protein. The table shows roughly 670,000 distinct CDR3 sequences, with around 13% occurring only once. In germline, CDR1 is SGHRS, CDR2 YFSETQ. Trimming took off 1 base at V and 3 bases at J, with 7 bases between the two ends. There are 13 residues in the CDR3. The sequence was collected from a girl aged 2 to 9 with congenital amegakaryocytic thrombocytopenia, due to receive a stem cell transplant. Sample: PBMCs, taken before TCRalphabeta/CD19-depleted stem cell transplant. V gene TRBV5-1 combines with J gene TRBJ1-1; D is unclear. CDR3 coding DNA: TGCGCCAGCAGCTTGAGCCAGCACACTGAAGCTTTCTTT. This encodes CASSLSQHTEAFF.